This T cell receptor (beta chain) was profiled in a study of T-cell memory formation after mild COVID-19. The sample holds a few counts of this clonotype. The germline CDR1 and CDR2 sequences are SEHNR and FQNEAQ (reference sequence). CDR3 length: 16 amino acids. J gave up 2 bases and V 4 bases, and 9 bases lay outside the gene matches. TCRdb reprocessed the 5' RACE reads via MiXCR and lists one record per CDR3 protein. The sample records 92,000 or so distinct CDR3 sequences, more than 10% being singletons. The V gene is TRBV7-9, the J gene TRBJ2-7, with 9 bases fitting TRBD1. The specimen was PBMCs or a T cell subset sorted from them (not recorded which). The TCR originated in an adult woman who had mild COVID-19 (a few samples of this study predate the infection). Cell type and time point are not known. DNA for the CDR3: TGTGCCAGCAGCTCGGGACAGGGACTTATTACCTACGAGCAGTACTTC. It is translated as CASSSGQGLITYEQYF.